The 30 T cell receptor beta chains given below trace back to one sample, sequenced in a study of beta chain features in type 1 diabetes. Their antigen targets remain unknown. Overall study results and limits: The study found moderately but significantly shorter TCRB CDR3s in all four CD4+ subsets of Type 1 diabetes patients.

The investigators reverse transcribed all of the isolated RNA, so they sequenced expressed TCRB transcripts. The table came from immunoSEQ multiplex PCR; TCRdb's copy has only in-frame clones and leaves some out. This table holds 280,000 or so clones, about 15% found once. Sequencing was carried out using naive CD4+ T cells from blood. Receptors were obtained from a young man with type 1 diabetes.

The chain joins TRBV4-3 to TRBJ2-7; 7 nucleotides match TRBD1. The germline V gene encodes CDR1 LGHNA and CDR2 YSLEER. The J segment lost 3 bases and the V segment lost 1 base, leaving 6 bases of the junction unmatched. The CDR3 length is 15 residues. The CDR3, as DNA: TGCGCCAGCAGCCAAGGTAGAGGGACAGTCTACGAGCAGTACTTC. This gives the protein CASSQGRGTVYEQYF.

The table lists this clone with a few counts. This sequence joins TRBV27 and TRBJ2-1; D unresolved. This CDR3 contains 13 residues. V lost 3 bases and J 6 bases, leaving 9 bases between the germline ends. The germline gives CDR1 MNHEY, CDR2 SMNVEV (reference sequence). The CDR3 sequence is CASSFLLRNEQFF. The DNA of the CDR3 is TGTGCCAGCAGTTTCCTCTTGCGCAATGAGCAGTTCTTC.

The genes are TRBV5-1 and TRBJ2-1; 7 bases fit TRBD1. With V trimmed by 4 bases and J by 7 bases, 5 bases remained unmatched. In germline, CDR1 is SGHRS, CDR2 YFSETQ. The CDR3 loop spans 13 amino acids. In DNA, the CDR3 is TGCGCCAGCAGCGGGGACAGTATGAATGAGCAGTTCTTC. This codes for CASSGDSMNEQFF.

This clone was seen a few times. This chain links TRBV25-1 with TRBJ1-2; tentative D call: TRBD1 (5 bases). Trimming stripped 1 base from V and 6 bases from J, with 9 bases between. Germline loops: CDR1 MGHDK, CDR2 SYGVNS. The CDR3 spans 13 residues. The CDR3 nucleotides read TGTGCCAGCAGTGAATCCTGGGGCCATGGCTACACCTTC. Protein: CASSESWGHGYTF.

CDR3 loop: CASSTASGFYEQYF. The DNA of the CDR3 is TGCGCCAGCAGCACCGCTAGCGGTTTCTACGAGCAGTACTTC. The V gene is TRBV5-1, the J gene TRBJ2-7; 7 bases line up with TRBD2. V shed 4 bases and J 3 bases; nucleotides not matched to a gene: 7. The CDR3 is made up of 14 amino acids. The germline CDR1 and CDR2 sequences are SGHRS and YFSETQ.

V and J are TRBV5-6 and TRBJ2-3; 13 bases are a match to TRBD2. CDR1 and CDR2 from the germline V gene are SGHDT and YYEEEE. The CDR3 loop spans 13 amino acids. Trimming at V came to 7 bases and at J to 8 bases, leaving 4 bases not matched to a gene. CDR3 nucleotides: TGTGCCAGCTTACTAGCGGGAGGGCCTACGCAGTATTTT. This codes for CASLLAGGPTQYF.

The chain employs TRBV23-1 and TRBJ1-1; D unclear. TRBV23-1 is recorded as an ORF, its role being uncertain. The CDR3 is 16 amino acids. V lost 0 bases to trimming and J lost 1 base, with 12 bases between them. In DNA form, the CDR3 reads TGCGCCAGCAGTCAATCGGCCGAGCGGGGGAACACTGAAGCTTTCTTT. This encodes CASSQSAERGNTEAFF.

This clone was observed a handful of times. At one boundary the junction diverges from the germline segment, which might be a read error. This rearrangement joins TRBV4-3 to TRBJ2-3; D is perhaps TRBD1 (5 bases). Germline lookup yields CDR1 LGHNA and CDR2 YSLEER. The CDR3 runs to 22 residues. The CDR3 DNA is TGCGCCAGCAGCCAGTTCGTGTCTTATGGCTCCCAGGGCAACCTAAGCAGAGATACGCAGTATTTT. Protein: CASSQFVSYGSQGNLSRDTQYF.

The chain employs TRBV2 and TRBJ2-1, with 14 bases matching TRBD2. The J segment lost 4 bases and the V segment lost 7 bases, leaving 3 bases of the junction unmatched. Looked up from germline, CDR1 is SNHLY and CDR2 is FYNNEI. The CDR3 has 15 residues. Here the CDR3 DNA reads TGTGCCAGCATAGGACTAGCGGGGGGATACAATGAGCAGTTCTTC. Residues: CASIGLAGGYNEQFF.

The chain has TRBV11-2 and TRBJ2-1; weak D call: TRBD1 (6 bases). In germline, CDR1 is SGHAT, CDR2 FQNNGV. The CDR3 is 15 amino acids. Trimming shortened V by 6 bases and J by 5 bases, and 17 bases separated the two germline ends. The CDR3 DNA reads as TGTGCCAGCAGACGATCCGGGACACGAAACAATGAGCAGTTCTTC. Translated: CASRRSGTRNNEQFF.

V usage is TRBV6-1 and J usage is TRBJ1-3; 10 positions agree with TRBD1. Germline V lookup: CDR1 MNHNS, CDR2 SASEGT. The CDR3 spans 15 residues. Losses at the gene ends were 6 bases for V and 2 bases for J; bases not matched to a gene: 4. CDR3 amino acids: CASRRTGGPGNTIYF. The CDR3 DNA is TGTGCCAGCAGACGGACAGGGGGACCTGGAAACACCATATATTTT.

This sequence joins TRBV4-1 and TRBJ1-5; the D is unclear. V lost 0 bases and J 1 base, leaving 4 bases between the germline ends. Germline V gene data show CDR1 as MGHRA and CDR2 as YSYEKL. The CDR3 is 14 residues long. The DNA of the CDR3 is TGCGCCAGCAGCCAAGAAGCAAGCAATCAGCCCCAGCATTTT. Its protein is CASSQEASNQPQHF.

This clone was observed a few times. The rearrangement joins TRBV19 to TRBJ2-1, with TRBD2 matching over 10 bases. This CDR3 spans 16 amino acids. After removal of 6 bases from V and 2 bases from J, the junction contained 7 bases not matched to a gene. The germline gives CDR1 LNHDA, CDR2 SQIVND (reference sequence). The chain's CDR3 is CASSIKREGPYNEQFF. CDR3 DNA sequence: TGTGCCAGTAGCATAAAGCGGGAGGGCCCCTACAATGAGCAGTTCTTC.

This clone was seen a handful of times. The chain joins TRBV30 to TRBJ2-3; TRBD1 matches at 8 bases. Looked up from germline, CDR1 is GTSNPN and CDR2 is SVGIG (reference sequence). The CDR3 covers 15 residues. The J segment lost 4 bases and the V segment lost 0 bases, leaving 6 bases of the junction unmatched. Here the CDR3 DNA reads TGTGCCTGGAGTGTTCTTTCAGGGGGCCCAGATACGCAGTATTTT. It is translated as CAWSVLSGGPDTQYF.

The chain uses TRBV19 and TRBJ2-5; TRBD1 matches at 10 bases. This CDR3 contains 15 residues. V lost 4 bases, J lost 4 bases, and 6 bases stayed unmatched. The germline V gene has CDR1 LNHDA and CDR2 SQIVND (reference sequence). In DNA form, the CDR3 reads TGTGCCAGTAGTAGGGGACAGGGGATGTTAGAGACCCAGTACTTC. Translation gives CASSRGQGMLETQYF.

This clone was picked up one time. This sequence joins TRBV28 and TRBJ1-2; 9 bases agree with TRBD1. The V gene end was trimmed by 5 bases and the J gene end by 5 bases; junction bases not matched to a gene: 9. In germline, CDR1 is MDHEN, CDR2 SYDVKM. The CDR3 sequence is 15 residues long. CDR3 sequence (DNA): TGTGCCAGCAGTCCTAACAGGGGGCTTATTTATGGCTACACCTTC. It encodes CASSPNRGLIYGYTF.

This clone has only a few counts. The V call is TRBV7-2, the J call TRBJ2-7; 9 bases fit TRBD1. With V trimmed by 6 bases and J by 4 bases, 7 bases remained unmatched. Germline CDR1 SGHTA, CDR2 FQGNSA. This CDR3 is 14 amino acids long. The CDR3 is CASRKTGGAYEQYF. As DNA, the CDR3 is TGTGCCAGCAGAAAGACAGGGGGTGCTTACGAGCAGTACTTC.

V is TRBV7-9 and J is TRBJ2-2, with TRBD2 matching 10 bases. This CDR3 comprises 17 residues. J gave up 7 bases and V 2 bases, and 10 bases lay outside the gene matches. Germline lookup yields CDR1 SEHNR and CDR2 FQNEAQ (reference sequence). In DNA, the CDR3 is TGTGCCAGCAGCTTACGATCCAGCGGGGGGGCTAACGGGGAGCTGTTTTTT. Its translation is CASSLRSSGGANGELFF.

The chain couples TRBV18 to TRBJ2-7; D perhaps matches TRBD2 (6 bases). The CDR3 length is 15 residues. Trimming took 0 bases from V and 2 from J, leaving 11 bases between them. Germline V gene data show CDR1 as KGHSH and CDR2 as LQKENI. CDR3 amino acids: CASSPPGGTPYEQYF. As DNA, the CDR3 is TGTGCCAGCTCACCACCAGGAGGGACCCCCTACGAGCAGTACTTC.

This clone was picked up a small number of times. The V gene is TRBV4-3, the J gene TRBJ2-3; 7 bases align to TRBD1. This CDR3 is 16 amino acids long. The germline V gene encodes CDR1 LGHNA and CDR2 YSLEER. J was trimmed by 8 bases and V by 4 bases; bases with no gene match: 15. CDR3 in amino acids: CASSLEPLTGEGTQYF. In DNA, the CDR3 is TGCGCCAGCAGCCTAGAACCATTAACAGGGGAAGGTACGCAGTATTTT.

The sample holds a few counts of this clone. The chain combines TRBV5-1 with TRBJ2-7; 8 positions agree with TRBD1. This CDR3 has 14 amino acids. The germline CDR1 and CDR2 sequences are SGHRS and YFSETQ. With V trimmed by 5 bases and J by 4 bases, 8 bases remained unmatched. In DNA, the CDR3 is TGCGCCAGCAGTTATGACAGGGGTTCGTACGAGCAGTACTTC. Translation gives CASSYDRGSYEQYF.

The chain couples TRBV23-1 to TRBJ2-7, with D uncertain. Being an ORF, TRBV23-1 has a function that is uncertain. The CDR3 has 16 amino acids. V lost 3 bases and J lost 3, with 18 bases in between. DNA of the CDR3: TGCGCCAGCAGTCAGTTGACGGCGGCTATGGGCTACGAGCAGTACTTC. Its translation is CASSQLTAAMGYEQYF.

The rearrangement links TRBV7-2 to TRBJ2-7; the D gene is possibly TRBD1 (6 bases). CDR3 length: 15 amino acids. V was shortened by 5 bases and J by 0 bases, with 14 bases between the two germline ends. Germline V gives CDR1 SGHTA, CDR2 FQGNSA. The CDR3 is CASSRGTRSSYEQYF. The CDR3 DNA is TGTGCCAGCAGCAGGGGGACGAGGAGCTCCTACGAGCAGTACTTC.

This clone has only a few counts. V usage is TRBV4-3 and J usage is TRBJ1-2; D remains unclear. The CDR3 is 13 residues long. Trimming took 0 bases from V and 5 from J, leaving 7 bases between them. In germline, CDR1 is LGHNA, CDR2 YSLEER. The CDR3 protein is CASSQDRRYGYTF. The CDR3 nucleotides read TGCGCCAGCAGCCAAGATAGGAGGTATGGCTACACCTTC.

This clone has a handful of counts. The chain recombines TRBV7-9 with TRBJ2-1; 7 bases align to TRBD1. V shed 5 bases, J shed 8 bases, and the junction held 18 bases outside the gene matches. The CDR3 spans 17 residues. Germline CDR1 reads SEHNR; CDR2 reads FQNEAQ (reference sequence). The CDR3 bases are TGTGCCAGCAGCCGGACAACTCAGGGGGTGTTAGGAGATGAGCAGTTCTTC. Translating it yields CASSRTTQGVLGDEQFF.

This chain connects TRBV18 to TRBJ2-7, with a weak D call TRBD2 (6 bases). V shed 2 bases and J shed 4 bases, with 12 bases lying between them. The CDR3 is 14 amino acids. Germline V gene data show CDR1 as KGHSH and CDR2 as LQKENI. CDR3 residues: CASSPGGAVYEQYF. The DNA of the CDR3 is TGTGCCAGCTCACCAGGCGGGGCGGTATACGAGCAGTACTTC.

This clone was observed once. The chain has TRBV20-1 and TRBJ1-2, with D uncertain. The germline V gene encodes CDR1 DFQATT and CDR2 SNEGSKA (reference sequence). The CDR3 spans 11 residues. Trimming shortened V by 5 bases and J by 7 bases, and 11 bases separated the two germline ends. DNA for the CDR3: TGCAGTGCTTTACCCCGGGTTGGCTACACCTTC. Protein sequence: CSALPRVGYTF.

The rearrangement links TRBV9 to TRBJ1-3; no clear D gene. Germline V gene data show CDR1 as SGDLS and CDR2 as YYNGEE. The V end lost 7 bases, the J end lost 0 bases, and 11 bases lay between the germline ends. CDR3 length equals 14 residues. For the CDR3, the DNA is TGTGCCAGCTCAACGGGGAGCTCTGGAAACACCATATATTTT. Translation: CASSTGSSGNTIYF.

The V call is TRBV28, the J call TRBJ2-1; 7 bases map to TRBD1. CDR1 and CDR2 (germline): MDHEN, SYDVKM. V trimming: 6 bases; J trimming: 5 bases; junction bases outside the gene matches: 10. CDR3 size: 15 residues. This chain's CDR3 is CASRSRQGWDNEQFF. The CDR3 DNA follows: TGTGCCAGCAGATCCCGACAGGGATGGGACAATGAGCAGTTCTTC.

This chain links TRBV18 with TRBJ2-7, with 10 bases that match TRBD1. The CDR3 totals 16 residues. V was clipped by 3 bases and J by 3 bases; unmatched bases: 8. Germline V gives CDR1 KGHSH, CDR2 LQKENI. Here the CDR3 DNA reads TGTGCCAGCTCACCCGCCGGACAGGGGGTAGGCTACGAGCAGTACTTC. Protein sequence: CASSPAGQGVGYEQYF.